This T cell receptor (beta chain) emerged from a study of molecular identifiers for immune sequencing clone quantification. The table lists this clonotype with a few counts. The CDR3 spans 17 residues. CDR1 MGHRA and CDR2 YSYEKL come from the germline V gene. Trimming left V 0 bases short and J 0 bases short, with 12 bases between. The sorting of naive CD8 T cells used the CD8+CD4-CCR7+CD45RA+ phenotype. Previously reported methods and listed TCR primers produced the bulk TCR libraries. TCRdb redid the calling of the PCR reads with MiXCR, one entry per CDR3 protein. The table records roughly 320,000 distinct CDR3 sequences, roughly a quarter of them present only once.

The receptor's source is a human donor in good health. Some libraries in this study had Jurkat cell RNA spiked in. This chain connects TRBV4-1 to TRBJ1-5; perhaps TRBD1 as D (5 bases). Source material: naive CD8+ T cells from blood, with Jurkat cell RNA spiked in. Regarding subset: FACS-sorted CD8+CD4-CCR7+CD45RA+ naive T cells. The CDR3 DNA reads as TGCGCCAGCAGCCAAGATGGGGCCGGTGATAGCAATCAGCCCCAGCATTTT. Protein sequence: CASSQDGAGDSNQPQHF.